The text below deals with one T cell receptor beta chain. The antigen is undetermined. The PCR employed 60 Vbeta primers together with 13 Jbeta primers. Assay used: immunoSEQ multiplex PCR; TCRdb lists only in-frame clones, some missing. The sample has 130,000 to 150,000 clones, around 72% seen once. This sample was included in a study of cytomegalovirus exposure and HLA in healthy donors. Study-level information: An analysis done earlier identified more than 90 million unique TCR beta sequences from around 180 million T cells. Broader study findings: Confirmation in vitro established that a few CMV-associated chains were specific for CMV antigens. Later analysis suggested links between common viral pathogens and several top significant clusters.

The germline V gene encodes CDR1 SQVTM and CDR2 ANQGSEA. V was pared by 4 bases and J by 7 bases, with 8 bases of the junction left unmatched. The CDR3 totals 14 residues. The sequencing input was PBMCs. The source of this sequence is a man aged 18 to 30 in good health and CMV-seropositive. This chain joins TRBV29-1 and TRBJ1-4; 8 bases agree with TRBD1. CDR3 residues: CSVARDRRLEKLFF. The CDR3, as DNA: TGCAGCGTTGCGAGGGACAGGCGTCTTGAAAAACTGTTTTTT.